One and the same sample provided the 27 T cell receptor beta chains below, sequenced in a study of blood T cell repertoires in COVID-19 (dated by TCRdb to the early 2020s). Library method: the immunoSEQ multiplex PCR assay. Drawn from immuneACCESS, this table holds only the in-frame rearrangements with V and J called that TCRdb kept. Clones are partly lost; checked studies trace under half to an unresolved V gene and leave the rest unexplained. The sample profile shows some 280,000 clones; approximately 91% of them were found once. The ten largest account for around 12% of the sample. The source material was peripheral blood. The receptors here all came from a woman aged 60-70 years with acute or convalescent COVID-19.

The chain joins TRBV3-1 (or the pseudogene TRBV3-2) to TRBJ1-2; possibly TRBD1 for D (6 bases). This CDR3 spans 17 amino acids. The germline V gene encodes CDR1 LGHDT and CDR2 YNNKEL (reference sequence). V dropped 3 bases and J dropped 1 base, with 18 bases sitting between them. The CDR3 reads CASSQIAGTPINYGYTF. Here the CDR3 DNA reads TGTGCCAGCAGCCAGATAGCCGGGACACCGATTAACTATGGCTACACCTTC.

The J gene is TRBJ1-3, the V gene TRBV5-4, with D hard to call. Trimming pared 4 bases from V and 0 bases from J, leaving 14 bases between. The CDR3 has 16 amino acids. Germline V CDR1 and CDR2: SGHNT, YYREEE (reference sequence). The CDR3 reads CASSPGGRFSGNTIYF. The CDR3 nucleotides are TGTGCCAGCAGCCCTGGTGGCCGATTCTCTGGAAACACCATATATTTT.

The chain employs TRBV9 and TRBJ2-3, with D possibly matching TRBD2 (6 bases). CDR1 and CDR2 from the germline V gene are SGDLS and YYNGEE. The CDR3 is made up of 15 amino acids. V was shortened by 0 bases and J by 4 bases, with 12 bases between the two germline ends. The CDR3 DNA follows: TGTGCCAGCAGCGTAGCTTTACTAGCTTCAGATACGCAGTATTTT. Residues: CASSVALLASDTQYF.

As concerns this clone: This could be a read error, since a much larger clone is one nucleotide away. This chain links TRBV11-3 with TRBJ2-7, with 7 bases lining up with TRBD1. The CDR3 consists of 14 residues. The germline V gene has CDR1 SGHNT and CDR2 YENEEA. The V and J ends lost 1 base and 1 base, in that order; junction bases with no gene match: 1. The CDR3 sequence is CASSLGTGSYEQYF. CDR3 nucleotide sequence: TGTGCCAGCAGCTTAGGGACAGGTTCCTACGAGCAGTACTTC.

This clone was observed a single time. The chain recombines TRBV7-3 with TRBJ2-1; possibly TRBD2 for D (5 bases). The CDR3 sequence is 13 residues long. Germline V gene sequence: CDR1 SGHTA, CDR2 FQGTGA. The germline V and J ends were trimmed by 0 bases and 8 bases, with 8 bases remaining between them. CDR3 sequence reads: CASSLTRRDEQFF. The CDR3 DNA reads TGTGCCAGCAGCTTAACTAGGCGGGATGAGCAGTTCTTC. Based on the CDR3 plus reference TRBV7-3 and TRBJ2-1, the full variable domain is GAGVSQTPSNKVTEKGKYVELRCDPISGHTALYWYRQSLGQGPEFLIYFQGTGAADDSGLPNDRFFAVRPEGSVSTLKIQRTERGDSAVYLCASSLTRRDEQFFGPGTRLTVL.

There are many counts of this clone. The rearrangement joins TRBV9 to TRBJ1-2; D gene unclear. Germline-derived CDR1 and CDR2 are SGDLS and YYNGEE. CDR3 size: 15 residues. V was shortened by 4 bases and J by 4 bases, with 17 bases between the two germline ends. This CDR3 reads CASSTSRPTAYGYTF. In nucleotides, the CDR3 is TGTGCCAGCAGCACCTCCAGGCCTACCGCCTATGGCTACACCTTC.

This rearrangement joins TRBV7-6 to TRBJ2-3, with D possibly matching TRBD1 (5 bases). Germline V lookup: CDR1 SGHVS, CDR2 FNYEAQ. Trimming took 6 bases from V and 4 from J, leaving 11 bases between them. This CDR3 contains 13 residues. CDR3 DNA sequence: TGTGCCAGCAGGAAAGGGGTCTCAGATACGCAGTATTTT. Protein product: CASRKGVSDTQYF.

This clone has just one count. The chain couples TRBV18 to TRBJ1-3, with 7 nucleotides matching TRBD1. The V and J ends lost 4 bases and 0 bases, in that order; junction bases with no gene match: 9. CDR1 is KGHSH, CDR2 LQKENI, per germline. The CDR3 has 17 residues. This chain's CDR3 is CASSREQGLHSGNTIYF. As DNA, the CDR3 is TGTGCCAGCTCACGGGAACAGGGGCTTCACTCTGGAAACACCATATATTTT.

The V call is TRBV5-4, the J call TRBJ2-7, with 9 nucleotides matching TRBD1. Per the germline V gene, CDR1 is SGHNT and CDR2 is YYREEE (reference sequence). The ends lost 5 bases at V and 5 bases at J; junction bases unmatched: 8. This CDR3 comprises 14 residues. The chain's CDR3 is CASSSGQGYHEQYF. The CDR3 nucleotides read TGTGCCAGCAGTTCGGGACAGGGCTACCACGAGCAGTACTTC.

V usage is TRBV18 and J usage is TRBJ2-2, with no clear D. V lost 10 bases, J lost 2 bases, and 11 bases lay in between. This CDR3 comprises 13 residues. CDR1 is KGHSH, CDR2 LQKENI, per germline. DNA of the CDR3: TGTGCCATCCTCGACTCAAACACCGGGGAGCTGTTTTTT. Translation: CAILDSNTGELFF.

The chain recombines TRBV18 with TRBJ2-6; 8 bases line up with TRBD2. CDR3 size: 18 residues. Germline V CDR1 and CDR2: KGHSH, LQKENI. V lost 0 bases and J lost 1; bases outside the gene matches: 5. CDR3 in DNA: TGTGCCAGCTCACCACCGGCGGGGGGACCTTCTGGGGCCAACGTCCTGACTTTC. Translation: CASSPPAGGPSGANVLTF.

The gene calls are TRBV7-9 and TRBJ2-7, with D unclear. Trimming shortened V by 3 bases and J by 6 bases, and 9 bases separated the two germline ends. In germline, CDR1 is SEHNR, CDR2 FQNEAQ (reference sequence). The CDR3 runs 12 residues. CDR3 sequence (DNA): TGTGCCAGCAGCTTCCCCACACGCGAGCAGTACTTC. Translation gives CASSFPTREQYF.

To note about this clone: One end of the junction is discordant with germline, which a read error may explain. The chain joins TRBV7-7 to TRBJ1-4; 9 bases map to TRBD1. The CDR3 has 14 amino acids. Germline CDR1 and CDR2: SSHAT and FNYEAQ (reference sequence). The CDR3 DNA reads TGTGCTAGCAGCCAGGGACAGGGCGAAGAAAAACTGTTTTTT. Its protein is CASSQGQGEEKLFF.

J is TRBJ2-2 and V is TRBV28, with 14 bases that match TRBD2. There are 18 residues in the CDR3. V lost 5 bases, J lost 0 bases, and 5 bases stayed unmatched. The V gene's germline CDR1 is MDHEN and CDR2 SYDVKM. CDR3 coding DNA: TGTGCCAGCAGTGCGACTAGCGGGGGGGTCGCGAACACCGGGGAGCTGTTTTTT. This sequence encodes CASSATSGGVANTGELFF.

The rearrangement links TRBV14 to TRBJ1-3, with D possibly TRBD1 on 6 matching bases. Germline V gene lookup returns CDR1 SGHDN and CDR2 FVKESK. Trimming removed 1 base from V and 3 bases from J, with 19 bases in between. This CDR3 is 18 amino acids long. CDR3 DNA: TGTGCCAGCAGCCAAGGGGGGGGCCTCGGCCACGATGGAAACACCATATATTTT. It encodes CASSQGGGLGHDGNTIYF.

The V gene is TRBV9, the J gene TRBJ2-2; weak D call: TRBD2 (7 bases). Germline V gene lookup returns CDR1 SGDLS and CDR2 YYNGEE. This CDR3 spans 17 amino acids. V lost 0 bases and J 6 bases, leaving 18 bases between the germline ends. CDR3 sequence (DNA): TGTGCCAGCAGCGTAGACCCTCGGGGGGCTCTTGCCGGGGAGCTGTTTTTT. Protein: CASSVDPRGALAGELFF.

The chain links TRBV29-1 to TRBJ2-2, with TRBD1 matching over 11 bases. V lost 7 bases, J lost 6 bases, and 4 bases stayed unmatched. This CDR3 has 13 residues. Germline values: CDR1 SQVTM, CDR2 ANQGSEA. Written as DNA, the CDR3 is TGCAGCGGGGGACAGGGGGTAGCCGGGGAGCTGTTTTTT. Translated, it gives CSGGQGVAGELFF.

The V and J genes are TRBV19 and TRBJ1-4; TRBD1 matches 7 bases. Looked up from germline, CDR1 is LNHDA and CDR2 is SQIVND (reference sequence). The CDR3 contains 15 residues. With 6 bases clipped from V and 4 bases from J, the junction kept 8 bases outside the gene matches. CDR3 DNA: TGTGCCAGTAGCTCAACAGGGGTGCTTAATGAAAAACTGTTTTTT. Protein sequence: CASSSTGVLNEKLFF.

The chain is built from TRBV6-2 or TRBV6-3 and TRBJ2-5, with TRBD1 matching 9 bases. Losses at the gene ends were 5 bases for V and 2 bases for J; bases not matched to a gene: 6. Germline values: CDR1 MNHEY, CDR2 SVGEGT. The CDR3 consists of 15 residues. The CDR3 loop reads CASSTPGQGQETQYF. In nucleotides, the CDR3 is TGTGCCAGCAGTACTCCGGGACAGGGTCAAGAGACCCAGTACTTC.

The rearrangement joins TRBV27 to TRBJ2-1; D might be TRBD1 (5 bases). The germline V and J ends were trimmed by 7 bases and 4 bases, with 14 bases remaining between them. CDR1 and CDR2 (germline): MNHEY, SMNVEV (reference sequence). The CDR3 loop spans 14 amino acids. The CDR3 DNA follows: TGTGCCAGCACCCGGACATCCCTATACAATGAGCAGTTCTTC. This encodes CASTRTSLYNEQFF.

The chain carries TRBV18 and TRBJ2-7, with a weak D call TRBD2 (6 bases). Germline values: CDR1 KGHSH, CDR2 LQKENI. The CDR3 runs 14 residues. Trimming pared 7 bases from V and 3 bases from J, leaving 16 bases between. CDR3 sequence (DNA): TGTGCCAGCTTCTCCGCGGCTAGCGACTACGAGCAGTACTTC. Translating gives CASFSAASDYEQYF.

Here the CDR3 reads CASSPLGGIQPQHF. CDR3 nucleotide sequence: TGTGCCAGCAGTCCCCTTGGAGGGATTCAGCCCCAGCATTTT. This chain uses TRBV28 with TRBJ1-5; D remains ambiguous. The CDR3 is 14 amino acids. Germline lookup yields CDR1 MDHEN and CDR2 SYDVKM. V was cut by 5 bases and J by 6 bases, with 14 bases left in between.

For the CDR3, the DNA is TGTGCCAGCAGCTCACAAGGAGGGGTTTTTGGCTACACCTTC. Translating it yields CASSSQGGVFGYTF. The genes are TRBV7-9 and TRBJ1-2; TRBD1 is a possible D gene (5 bases). Between the trimmed V and J ends, which lost 4 bases and 7 bases, there was a span of 16 bases. Looked up from germline, CDR1 is SEHNR and CDR2 is FQNEAQ (reference sequence). This CDR3 has 14 residues.

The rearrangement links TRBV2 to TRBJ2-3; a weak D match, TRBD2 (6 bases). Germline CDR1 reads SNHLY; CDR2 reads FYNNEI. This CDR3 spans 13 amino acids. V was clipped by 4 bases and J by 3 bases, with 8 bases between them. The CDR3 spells CASSAEGTDTQYF. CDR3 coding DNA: TGTGCCAGCAGTGCGGAGGGAACAGATACGCAGTATTTT. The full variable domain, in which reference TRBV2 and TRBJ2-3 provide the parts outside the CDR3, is EPEVTQTPSHQVTQMGQEVILRCVPISNHLYFYWYRQILGQKVEFLVSFYNNEISEKSEIFDDQFSVERPDGSNFTLKIRSTKLEDSAMYFCASSAEGTDTQYFGPGTRLTVL.

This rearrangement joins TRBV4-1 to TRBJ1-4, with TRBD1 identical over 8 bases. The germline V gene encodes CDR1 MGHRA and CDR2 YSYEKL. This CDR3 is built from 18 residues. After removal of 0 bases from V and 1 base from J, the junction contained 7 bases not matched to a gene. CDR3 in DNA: TGCGCCAGCAGCCAAGACGGGACAGGTCTCCGAACTAATGAAAAACTGTTTTTT. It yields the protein CASSQDGTGLRTNEKLFF.

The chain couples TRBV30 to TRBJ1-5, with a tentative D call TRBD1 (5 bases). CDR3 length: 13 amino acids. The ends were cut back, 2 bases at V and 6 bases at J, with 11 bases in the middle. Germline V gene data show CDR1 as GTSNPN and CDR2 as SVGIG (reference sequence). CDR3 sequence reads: CAWSTQAGQPQHF. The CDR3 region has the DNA TGTGCCTGGAGTACACAGGCTGGTCAGCCCCAGCATTTT.

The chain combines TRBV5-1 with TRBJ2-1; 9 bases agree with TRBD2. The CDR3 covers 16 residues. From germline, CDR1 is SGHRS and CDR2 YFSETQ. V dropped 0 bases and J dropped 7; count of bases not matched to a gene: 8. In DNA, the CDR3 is TGCGCCAGCAGCTTGGCGCCAGCGGGAGGCCTAAATGAGCAGTTCTTC. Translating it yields CASSLAPAGGLNEQFF.